This is a list of T cell receptor beta chains from one sample in a study of shared clonotypes between healthy human individuals. Data came from immunoSEQ multiplex PCR; TCRdb stores just in-frame clones and leaves some out. This sample has approximately 2.1 million clones, with roughly 93% found just once. Sequenced input: naive CD4+ T cells from PBMCs. Receptors originate from a young man in good health. Some clones in this sample may be carry-over from other donors' samples. The CDR3 runs from the conserved cysteine through the conserved F or W. D genes are given only for firm matches. Size values are once, few and many counts, or a class for expanded clones, and some rows have none.

d_call j_call clone_size v_call cdr3_nt cdr3_aa
TRBD2 TRBJ2-7 NA TRBV5-5 TGTGCCAGCAGACACGTACCAGCCCGGGGGGGATACGAGCAGTACTTC CASRHVPARGGYEQYF
NA TRBJ1-5 NA TRBV6-6 TGTGCCAGCACCAACGGGGGTTATCAGCCCCAGCATTTT CASTNGGYQPQHF
TRBD1 TRBJ1-1 NA TRBV5-1 TGCGCCAGCACTCTAACGGGGACAGGGGGCACTGAAGCTTTCTTT CASTLTGTGGTEAFF
NA TRBJ1-5 NA TRBV30 TGTGCCTGGAGTGTCTCCTTGTATCAGCCCCAGCATTTT CAWSVSLYQPQHF
NA TRBJ2-5 NA TRBV10-3 TGTGCCATCAAAGACGTTGCCCAGCCCCAAGAGACCCAGTACTTC CAIKDVAQPQETQYF
NA TRBJ2-2 NA TRBV5-1 TGCGCCAGCAGCTTGAACCCGCAGGGTCGAACCGGGGAGCTGTTTTTT CASSLNPQGRTGELFF
NA TRBJ2-6 NA TRBV27 TGTGCCAGCAGTTTAAGGTTCGGCGCGATTGGGGCCAACGTCCTGACTTTC CASSLRFGAIGANVLTF
NA TRBJ2-1 NA TRBV7-9 TGTGCCAGCAGCCCCAGCCCTTCATATGAGCAGTTCTTC CASSPSPSYEQFF
NA TRBJ1-1 NA TRBV28 TGTGCCAGCAGTTTATCCGGACAACAGGAGCCCGAAGCTTTCTTT CASSLSGQQEPEAFF
TRBD1 TRBJ1-1 NA TRBV11-3 TGTGCCAGCAGCTCCCCCCCGGGACAGGGGAACACTGAAGCTTTCTTT CASSSPPGQGNTEAFF
NA TRBJ1-4 NA TRBV4-1 TGCGCCAGCAGCCGCCAGGGCGTAGCTAATGAAAAACTGTTTTTT CASSRQGVANEKLFF
NA TRBJ1-1 few TRBV5-1 TGCGCCAGCAGCGCCGACAGGAACACTGAAGCTTTCTTT CASSADRNTEAFF
TRBD1 TRBJ1-2 NA TRBV6-5 TGTGCCAGCAGTCAAGGGACAGGATTTGGCTACACCTTC CASSQGTGFGYTF
NA TRBJ1-5 NA TRBV28 TGTGCCAGCAGTTTAAATGTCAATCAGCCCCAGCATTTT CASSLNVNQPQHF
NA TRBJ2-5 NA TRBV28 TGTGCCAGCAGTTTACTTCCGTGGGAGACCCAGTACTTC CASSLLPWETQYF
NA TRBJ1-1 NA TRBV11-2 TGTGCCAGCAGCTTAAGCCCGTGGAGCACTGAAGCTTTCTTT CASSLSPWSTEAFF
NA TRBJ1-5 NA TRBV7-8 TGTGCCAGCAGCTCGGACCCAATTGTGCAGCCCCAGCATTTT CASSSDPIVQPQHF
NA TRBJ1-2 NA TRBV19 TGTGCCAGTAGTCCCCGGACACAAAAGGGCTATGGCTACACCTTC CASSPRTQKGYGYTF
NA TRBJ2-2 NA TRBV10-1 TGCGCCAGCAGTCTGGAGACCACGAACACCGGGGAGCTGTTTTTT CASSLETTNTGELFF
TRBD1 TRBJ2-6 NA TRBV5-1 TGCGCCAGCAGCTTGTTTTTTGGGACAGGGGAAGAAGGGGCCAACGTCCTGACTTTC CASSLFFGTGEEGANVLTF
TRBD1 TRBJ1-1 NA TRBV5-1 TGCGCCAGCAGCTTTCAGGGGGGGAACACTGAAGCTTTCTTT CASSFQGGNTEAFF
TRBD1 TRBJ2-5 NA TRBV5-1 TGCGCCAGCACCAGGCCGGACAGGGGACCTCAAGAGACCCAGTACTTC CASTRPDRGPQETQYF
NA TRBJ2-5 NA TRBV5-4 TGTGCCAGCAGCTTATCAGAGGAAGAGACCCAGTACTTC CASSLSEEETQYF
NA TRBJ2-5 NA TRBV5-6 TGTGCCAGCAGCTTAAGGGGAGAGACCCAGTACTTC CASSLRGETQYF
NA TRBJ2-3 NA TRBV28 TGTGCCAGCAGTTCCAATAGCGGATCTAGCACAGATACGCAGTATTTT CASSSNSGSSTDTQYF
NA TRBJ1-4 NA TRBV29-1 TGCAGCGTTGTAGGTAATAATGAAAAACTGTTTTTT CSVVGNNEKLFF